The 22 T cell receptor beta chains below were found in one sample sequenced in a study of regulatory T cells in long-lasting Graves disease. Arm-PCR of CDR3 regions and iRepertoire HTBI primers were used to build TCR beta libraries. TCRdb passed the multiplex PCR reads through MiXCR, listing each CDR3 protein once. The data show hundreds of thousands of distinct CDR3 sequences, about a sixth seen once. Time point: newly diagnosed GD, antithyroid drugs for less than 3 months. Construction of the TCR library relied on RNA isolated from PBMCs. The source material was peripheral blood mononuclear cells (PBMCs), sampled at new diagnosis, from a patient treated with antithyroid drugs. These receptors were collected from a female donor with Graves disease.

This clonotype was counted at least ten times. The J gene is TRBJ1-1, the V gene TRBV3-1; 9 bases map to TRBD1. The CDR3 runs to 14 residues. CDR1 and CDR2 from the germline V gene are LGHDT and YNNKEL (reference sequence). V gave up 1 base and J gave up 6 bases; unmatched junction bases: 3. CDR3 in amino acids: CASSQVQGAAEAFF. The DNA for the CDR3 is TGTGCCAGCAGCCAAGTACAGGGGGCCGCTGAAGCTTTCTTT.

This clonotype was counted many times. This chain links TRBV19 with TRBJ1-1; possibly TRBD1 for D (6 bases). Trimming stripped 2 bases from V and 10 bases from J, with 23 bases between. This CDR3 has 16 amino acids. CDR1 and CDR2 from the germline V gene are LNHDA and SQIVND (reference sequence). CDR3 protein: CASSIRLGARGDGAFF. In DNA, the CDR3 is TGTGCCAGTAGTATAAGGTTAGGGGCCAGGGGTGACGGAGCTTTCTTT.

Only a few counts were recorded for this clonotype. The chain has TRBV5-1 and TRBJ2-3, with 11 bases matching TRBD1. The CDR3 runs to 16 residues. CDR1 is SGHRS and CDR2 is YFSETQ in the germline V gene. V was clipped by 4 bases and J by 5 bases; unmatched bases: 9. The chain's CDR3 is CASSETRGQGGDTQYF. Here the CDR3 DNA reads TGCGCCAGCAGCGAGACCCGGGGACAGGGGGGAGATACGCAGTATTTT.

V is TRBV19 and J is TRBJ1-5, with TRBD1 as a possible D gene (5 bases). Germline V gene lookup returns CDR1 LNHDA and CDR2 SQIVND (reference sequence). Trimming removed 8 bases at V and 2 bases at J, with 25 bases between. The CDR3 has 18 residues. CDR3 region: CASGDVRDARVGNQPQHF. The CDR3 DNA reads TGTGCCAGTGGGGACGTCCGGGACGCTCGTGTGGGCAATCAGCCCCAGCATTTT.

This clonotype was counted at least ten times. The rearrangement uses TRBV28 and TRBJ2-2; possibly TRBD2 for D (6 bases). V shed 10 bases and J shed 1 base, with 13 bases lying between them. CDR3 size: 14 residues. Germline lookup yields CDR1 MDHEN and CDR2 SYDVKM. This CDR3 is CATTPRENTGELFF. CDR3 coding DNA: TGTGCCACCACGCCGCGGGAGAACACCGGGGAGCTGTTTTTT.

This clonotype has at least ten counts. This sequence joins TRBV19 and TRBJ1-5; D is ambiguous. Germline assignment: CDR1 LNHDA and CDR2 SQIVND (reference sequence). V was shortened by 2 bases and J by 2 bases, with 7 bases between the two germline ends. The CDR3 covers 14 residues. The CDR3 reads CASSIRSGNQPQHF. The CDR3 nucleotides are TGTGCCAGTAGTATACGTTCTGGCAATCAGCCCCAGCATTTT.

V is TRBV10-3 and J is TRBJ2-6; perhaps TRBD1 as D (6 bases). CDR1 and CDR2 from the germline V gene are ENHRY and SYGVKD. The CDR3 is made up of 16 amino acids. The V gene lost 7 bases and the J gene lost 0 bases, with 13 bases spanning the gap. Here the CDR3 reads CAIMRTESSGANVLTF. DNA for the CDR3: TGTGCCATCATGAGGACAGAGAGCTCTGGGGCCAACGTCCTGACTTTC.

This clonotype was recorded many times. This chain joins TRBV27 and TRBJ2-2; no reliable D call. Trimming removed 6 bases at V and 2 bases at J, with 10 bases between. This CDR3 is built from 14 residues. The germline gives CDR1 MNHEY, CDR2 SMNVEV (reference sequence). The CDR3 DNA sequence: TGTGCCAGCAGAACGTCCACTAACACCGGGGAGCTGTTTTTT. Translating it yields CASRTSTNTGELFF.

This clonotype was observed many times. The gene calls are TRBV24-1 and TRBJ2-1, with TRBD1 as a possible D gene (6 bases). Germline assignment: CDR1 KGHDR and CDR2 SFDVKD. This CDR3 is built from 16 residues. V lost 0 bases, J lost 4 bases, and 12 bases lay in between. CDR3 nucleotide sequence: TGTGCCACCAGTGATTTGTCTACAGGGCAGTACAATGAGCAGTTCTTC. It is translated as CATSDLSTGQYNEQFF.

This clonotype has ten or more counts. The gene calls are TRBV5-8 and TRBJ2-3, with D tentatively TRBD1 or TRBD2 (5 bases each). The V end was cut by 0 bases, the J end by 3 bases, with 11 bases between. CDR1 and CDR2 from the germline V gene are SGHTS and YDEGEE. This CDR3 is 15 amino acids long. The CDR3 nucleotides are TGTGCCAGCAGCTTGGTGCAGGGCGGGACAGATACGCAGTATTTT. It codes for CASSLVQGGTDTQYF.

About this clonotype itself: Possible read error: a much larger clone is one base away. The V gene is TRBV4-1, the J gene TRBJ1-1, with no clear D. Trimming pared 2 bases from V and 6 bases from J, leaving 10 bases between. This CDR3 has 13 residues. Germline V gene lookup returns CDR1 MGHRA and CDR2 YSYEKL. CDR3 sequence: CASSQWVGSEAFF. For the CDR3, the DNA is TGCGCCAGCAGCCAATGGGTGGGGTCTGAAGCTTTCTTT.

This clonotype was observed at least ten times. The V gene is TRBV7-2, the J gene TRBJ2-5; D remains unclear. The germline V gene has CDR1 SGHTA and CDR2 FQGNSA. Trimming removed 1 base from V and 0 bases from J, with 12 bases in between. This CDR3 has 16 amino acids. CDR3 loop: CASSLGARPYQETQYF. In nucleotides, the CDR3 is TGTGCCAGCAGCTTAGGTGCTAGACCGTACCAAGAGACCCAGTACTTC.

This clonotype occurred many times. The J gene is TRBJ2-5, the V gene TRBV12-3 or TRBV12-4, with TRBD1 matching 7 bases. The CDR3 is 13 amino acids. Losses at the gene ends were 9 bases for V and 5 bases for J; bases not matched to a gene: 9. The CDR3 coding sequence is TGTGCCAGTCGAGGGACAGTCGCTGAGACCCAGTACTTC. It translates to CASRGTVAETQYF.

The genes are TRBV7-2 and TRBJ1-4; possible D gene TRBD1, 6 bases. Trimming took 5 bases from V and 6 from J, leaving 16 bases between them. Germline CDR1 reads SGHTA; CDR2 reads FQGNSA. This CDR3 comprises 15 residues. In nucleotides, the CDR3 is TGTGCCAGCAGCCCCTACCAGAGGGGGGATGAAAAACTGTTTTTT. This sequence encodes CASSPYQRGDEKLFF.

This clonotype was detected ten times or more. This chain joins TRBV20-1 and TRBJ1-5, with TRBD1 matching 7 bases. Per germline, CDR1 DFQATT and CDR2 SNEGSKA (reference sequence). CDR3 length: 15 amino acids. The junction had 9 bases not matched to a gene; V was cut back by 3 bases and J by 4 bases. The CDR3 DNA sequence: TGCAGTGCTAGGGACCAGCCGGGACAGAATCAGCCCCAGCATTTT. Its translation: CSARDQPGQNQPQHF.

This clonotype was found many times. The chain uses TRBV24-1 and TRBJ1-2, with 10 nucleotides matching TRBD1. The V gene's germline CDR1 is KGHDR and CDR2 SFDVKD. The CDR3 is 15 amino acids. Trimming at V came to 2 bases and at J to 3 bases, leaving 2 bases not matched to a gene. CDR3 residues: CATSDSGTGDYGYTF. CDR3 coding DNA: TGTGCCACCAGTGATTCCGGGACAGGGGACTATGGCTACACCTTC.

Ten or more counts support this clonotype. The chain employs TRBV7-3 and TRBJ2-3, with 8 bases aligning to TRBD2. The length of the CDR3 is 14 residues. The V and J ends lost 5 bases and 6 bases, in that order; junction bases with no gene match: 7. Germline V gives CDR1 SGHTA, CDR2 FQGTGA. CDR3 in amino acids: CASSPGGGLDTQYF. The CDR3 DNA sequence: TGTGCCAGCAGCCCGGGCGGGGGGCTGGATACGCAGTATTTT.

This clonotype has a count of ten or more. The V gene is TRBV11-2, the J gene TRBJ1-3; tentative D call: TRBD1 (6 bases). Per the germline V gene, CDR1 is SGHAT and CDR2 is FQNNGV. This CDR3 is built from 15 residues. Trimming removed 4 bases at V and 3 bases at J, with 13 bases between. CDR3 DNA sequence: TGTGCCAGCAGCTCGAAGGGGGGATTTGGAAACACCATATATTTT. Protein product: CASSSKGGFGNTIYF.

This clonotype was counted ten times or more. This chain joins TRBV30 and TRBJ1-5; no clear D gene. The CDR3 runs to 14 residues. Germline V gene data show CDR1 as GTSNPN and CDR2 as SVGIG (reference sequence). V was pared by 0 bases and J by 0 bases, with 6 bases between. This CDR3 is CAWSVSLSNQPQHF. In nucleotides, the CDR3 is TGTGCCTGGAGTGTGTCTCTTAGCAATCAGCCCCAGCATTTT.

This clonotype was seen many times. The V call is TRBV6-1, the J call TRBJ1-1; tentatively, D is TRBD1 (6 bases). Germline V gene lookup returns CDR1 MNHNS and CDR2 SASEGT. The CDR3 covers 13 residues. V gave up 8 bases and J gave up 5 bases, with 15 bases separating them. CDR3 protein: CASHYNRGTEAFF. The CDR3 DNA is TGTGCCAGCCATTACAATAGGGGGACTGAAGCTTTCTTT.

This clonotype came up a few times. The chain uses TRBV4-1 and TRBJ1-2, with 7 bases identical to TRBD1. The V segment lost 3 bases and the J segment 1 base; nucleotides outside the gene matches: 11. The CDR3 is 17 residues long. The germline CDR1 and CDR2 sequences are MGHRA and YSYEKL. The DNA for the CDR3 is TGCGCCAGCAGCCAGCCCGGCAGGGGGGCGAGTAACTATGGCTACACCTTC. Its protein is CASSQPGRGASNYGYTF.

This clonotype was recorded many times. This sequence joins TRBV10-3 and TRBJ1-6; 11 bases are a match to TRBD1. Germline-derived CDR1 and CDR2 are ENHRY and SYGVKD. Unmatched junction bases numbered 5, after V lost 6 bases and J lost 13 bases. This CDR3 comprises 13 residues. Written as DNA, the CDR3 is TGTGCCATCAGCGGGGACAGGGGGACGCCCCTCCACTTT. This sequence encodes CAISGDRGTPLHF.